Listed below are T cell receptor beta chains from one sample, sequenced in a study of blood T cells in healthy people across ages. TCRdb re-called the 5' RACE reads with MiXCR, one entry per CDR3 protein. This repertoire shows roughly 1.9 million distinct CDR3 sequences, approximately 39% found once; its top ten account for 23%. The sample was blood. The receptors were sampled from a human donor in good health. The CDR3 runs from the conserved cysteine through the conserved F or W. A D gene is named only where the DNA matches it firmly. Size values are once, few and many counts, or a class for expanded clones, and some rows have none.

j_call cdr3_length v_call clone_size d_call cdr3_aa cdr3_nt
TRBJ1-4 14 TRBV4-1 - - CASSQDIFVKKLFF TGCGCCAGCAGCCAGGACATCTTCGTGAAAAAACTGTTTTTT
TRBJ2-1 14 TRBV7-3 - TRBD2 CASSLSGGQNEQFF TGTGCCAGCAGCTTAAGCGGGGGGCAGAATGAGCAGTTCTTC
TRBJ1-2 14 TRBV20-1 few TRBD1 CSARELDREVGYTF TGCAGTGCTAGGGAATTAGACAGGGAGGTTGGCTACACCTTC
TRBJ2-3 18 TRBV12-3/TRBV12-4 - TRBD2 CASSSTSGGADGTDTQYF TGTGCCAGCAGTTCTACTAGCGGGGGGGCCGATGGCACAGATACGCAGTATTTT
TRBJ1-1 13 TRBV20-1 - - CSARANNMLGAFF TGCAGTGCTAGAGCGAATAACATGTTGGGAGCTTTCTTT
TRBJ2-4 13 TRBV6-6 few TRBD2 CASSGTNYNEQYF TGCGCCAGCAGTGGGACTAATTACAATGAGCAGTACTTC
TRBJ1-5 14 TRBV6-2/TRBV6-3 - TRBD1 CASSYIQGNQPQHF TGTGCCAGCAGTTACATACAGGGGAATCAGCCCCAGCATTTT
TRBJ2-7 11 TRBV29-1 few - CSVLGPREQYF TGCAGCGTTTTGGGACCGCGCGAGCAGTACTTC
TRBJ2-1 18 TRBV15 once TRBD1 CATSRSGGDGDRVNEQFF TGTGCCACCAGCAGATCCGGGGGCGACGGGGACAGGGTAAATGAGCAGTTCTTC
TRBJ2-7 16 TRBV11-2 - - CASSLQRGGSIYEQYF TGTGCCAGCAGCTTACAGCGCGGGGGCTCGATTTACGAGCAGTACTTC
TRBJ2-1 17 TRBV5-1 - - CASSHLDAHLSYNEQFF TGCGCCAGCAGTCATCTTGACGCTCATTTATCCTACAATGAGCAGTTCTTC
TRBJ1-5 18 TRBV6-2/TRBV6-3 few TRBD1 CASSPPGQGWNGNQPQHF TGTGCCAGCAGCCCCCCGGGACAGGGGTGGAATGGCAATCAGCCCCAGCATTTT
TRBJ2-7 15 TRBV3-1 few TRBD1 CASSLGSDREYEQYF TGTGCCAGCAGCCTAGGCTCGGACAGGGAGTACGAGCAGTACTTC
TRBJ2-7 19 TRBV4-1 few - CASSNLGTGDSAPSYEQYF TGCGCCAGCAGCAACCTTGGGACTGGAGATTCCGCGCCTTCCTACGAGCAGTACTTC
TRBJ2-3 13 TRBV7-2 few TRBD2 CASSLAGDYTQYF TGTGCCAGTAGCCTAGCGGGGGACTATACGCAGTATTTT
TRBJ2-3 16 TRBV10-3 few TRBD1 CAISETPTGNTDTQYF TGTGCCATCAGTGAGACTCCGACAGGGAACACAGATACGCAGTATTTT
TRBJ1-2 14 TRBV27 - - CASRTEDNNYGYTF TGTGCCAGCAGAACCGAAGACAATAACTATGGCTACACCTTC
TRBJ1-4 15 TRBV7-8 once - CASSQSHRDQGKLFF TGTGCCAGCAGCCAGTCACACAGGGATCAGGGAAAACTGTTTTTT
TRBJ2-5 15 TRBV7-8 - - CASTIPWDNVETQYF TGTGCCAGCACCATCCCCTGGGACAATGTAGAGACCCAGTACTTC
TRBJ2-5 15 TRBV4-3 - TRBD1 CASSQVTGQWETQYF TGCGCCAGCAGCCAAGTGACGGGACAGTGGGAGACCCAGTACTTC
TRBJ2-1 15 TRBV6-2/TRBV6-3 many TRBD1 CASRELGQGRNEQFF TGTGCCAGCAGGGAACTCGGACAGGGGCGGAATGAGCAGTTCTTC
TRBJ2-5 17 TRBV6-2/TRBV6-3 - TRBD2 CASSYLPASGSGETQYF TGTGCCAGCAGTTACTTGCCGGCTAGCGGGAGTGGGGAGACCCAGTACTTC
TRBJ2-7 15 TRBV12-3/TRBV12-4 many - CASSPLAGSSYEQYF TGTGCCAGCAGTCCTCTGGCGGGGAGCTCCTACGAGCAGTACTTC
TRBJ2-5 16 TRBV10-3 - TRBD1 CAISESVTGGVKTQYF TGTGCCATCAGTGAGTCTGTGACAGGGGGTGTGAAGACCCAGTACTTC
TRBJ1-2 16 TRBV3-1 - TRBD1 CASSQDLQGRLHGYTF TGTGCCAGCAGCCAAGATTTACAGGGGCGACTTCATGGCTACACCTTC
TRBJ1-5 13 TRBV20-1 - - CSAKRDGNQPQHF TGCAGTGCGAAAAGAGACGGCAATCAGCCCCAGCATTTT
TRBJ2-3 15 TRBV20-1 few TRBD2 CSARVRRLATDTQYF TGCAGTGCTAGAGTCCGGCGACTAGCGACAGATACGCAGTATTTT
TRBJ1-2 15 TRBV30 - - CAWSGEGLANYGYTF TGTGCCTGGAGCGGGGAGGGTTTAGCTAACTATGGCTACACCTTC
TRBJ1-2 12 TRBV2 - - CASLEAGYGYTF TGTGCCAGTCTTGAGGCCGGGTATGGCTACACCTTC
TRBJ2-5 16 TRBV7-9 few TRBD2 CASSLKFTSGQETQYF TGTGCCAGCAGCTTAAAATTCACTAGCGGACAAGAGACCCAGTACTTC
TRBJ1-4 13 TRBV6-2/TRBV6-3 - - CASSYRRRQKLFF TGTGCCAGCTCCTACCGGAGACGGCAGAAACTGTTTTTT
TRBJ2-5 15 TRBV12-3/TRBV12-4 few - CASSGGRNHLETQYF TGTGCCAGCAGCGGGGGACGGAATCATTTAGAGACCCAGTACTTC
TRBJ2-1 15 TRBV9 - - CASSRDPNPNNEQFF TGTGCCAGCAGCCGGGACCCCAACCCAAACAATGAGCAGTTCTTC
TRBJ2-7 12 TRBV27 - TRBD1 CASWIQGNEQYF TGTGCCAGCTGGATACAGGGGAACGAGCAGTACTTC
TRBJ2-7 15 TRBV28 - TRBD2 CASSPVLAGDYEQYF TGTGCCAGCAGTCCCGTACTAGCGGGAGACTACGAGCAGTACTTC
TRBJ2-5 14 TRBV7-8 - - CASGVRDGAETQYF TGTGCCAGCGGGGTCCGGGACGGGGCCGAGACCCAGTACTTC
TRBJ2-1 12 TRBV7-2 - TRBD2 CASRGGGYEQFF TGTGCCAGCAGGGGCGGGGGATATGAGCAGTTCTTC
TRBJ2-3 14 TRBV5-1 many - CASSLGDLTDTQYF TGCGCCAGCAGCCTAGGGGATTTGACAGATACGCAGTATTTT
TRBJ2-7 12 TRBV7-2 many - CASSFNGYEQYF TGTGCCAGCAGCTTCAATGGCTACGAGCAGTACTTC
TRBJ2-3 16 TRBV7-2 - TRBD2 CASSPRGGGGGDTQYF TGTGCCAGCAGCCCGAGAGGAGGCGGGGGGGGAGATACGCAGTATTTT
TRBJ2-3 16 TRBV5-1 - TRBD2 CASSLALAEKTDTQYF TGCGCCAGCAGCTTGGCGCTAGCGGAGAAAACAGATACGCAGTATTTT
TRBJ2-4 17 TRBV7-8 - - CASSLTGTLIAKNIQYF TGTGCCAGCAGCTTAACAGGCACACTAATAGCCAAAAACATTCAGTACTTC
TRBJ2-7 16 TRBV20-1 few - CSAIGPPERGGNEQYF TGCAGTGCTATAGGGCCCCCGGAGAGGGGTGGAAACGAGCAGTACTTC